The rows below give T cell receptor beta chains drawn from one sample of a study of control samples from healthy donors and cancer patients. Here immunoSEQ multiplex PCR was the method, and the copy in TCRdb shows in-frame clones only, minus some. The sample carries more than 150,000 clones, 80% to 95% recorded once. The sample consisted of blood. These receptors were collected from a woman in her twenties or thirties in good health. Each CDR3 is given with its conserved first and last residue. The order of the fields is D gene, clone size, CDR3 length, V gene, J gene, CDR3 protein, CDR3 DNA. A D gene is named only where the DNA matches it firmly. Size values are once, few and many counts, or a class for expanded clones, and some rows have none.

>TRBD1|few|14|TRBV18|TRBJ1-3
CASSRQGTGNTIYF
TGTGCCAGCTCACGACAGGGAACAGGAAACACCATATATTTT
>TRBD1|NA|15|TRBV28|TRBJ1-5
CAAEGQGGFNQPQHF
TGTGCCGCAGAAGGACAGGGTGGTTTCAATCAGCCCCAGCATTTT
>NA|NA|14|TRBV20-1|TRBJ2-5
CSASSAGIKETQYF
TGCAGTGCTAGTAGCGCGGGAATAAAAGAGACCCAGTACTTC
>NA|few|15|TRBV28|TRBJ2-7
CASSSALRSRSEQYF
TGTGCCAGCAGTTCCGCCTTACGGAGTCGGAGCGAGCAGTACTTC
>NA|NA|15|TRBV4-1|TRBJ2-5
CASSQDLAAHAAQYF
TGCGCCAGCAGCCAAGATCTTGCGGCCCATGCGGCCCAGTACTTC
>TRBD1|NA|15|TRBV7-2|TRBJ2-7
CASSLSGQGAYEQYF
TGTGCCAGCAGCTTATCGGGACAGGGGGCTTACGAGCAGTACTTC
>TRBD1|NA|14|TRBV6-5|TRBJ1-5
CASKGTGVPQPQHF
TGTGCCAGCAAGGGGACAGGGGTCCCTCAGCCCCAGCATTTT
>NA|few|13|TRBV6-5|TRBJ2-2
CASSPSHTGELFF
TGTGCCAGCAGTCCCTCGCACACCGGGGAGCTGTTTTTT
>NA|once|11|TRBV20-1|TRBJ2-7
CSARTAYEQYF
TGCAGTGCAAGGACAGCCTACGAGCAGTACTTC
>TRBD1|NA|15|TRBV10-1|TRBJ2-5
CASSVGDREQETQYF
TGCGCCAGCAGTGTTGGAGACAGGGAACAAGAGACCCAGTACTTC
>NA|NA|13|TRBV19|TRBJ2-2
CASTQINTGELFF
TGTGCCAGTACCCAGATTAACACCGGGGAGCTGTTTTTT
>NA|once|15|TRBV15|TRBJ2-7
CATSREGGAQYEQYF
TGTGCCACCAGCAGAGAAGGAGGGGCCCAATACGAGCAGTACTTC
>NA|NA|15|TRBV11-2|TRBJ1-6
CASSSTQGVSTPLHF
TGTGCCAGCAGCTCCACTCAAGGCGTTTCTACACCCCTCCACTTT
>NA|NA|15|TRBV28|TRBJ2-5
CASSPDPGGAETQYF
TGTGCCAGCAGTCCCGACCCGGGGGGCGCGGAGACCCAGTACTTC
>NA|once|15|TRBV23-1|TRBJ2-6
CAKNQGFAGANVLTF
TGCGCCAAAAACCAGGGGTTTGCAGGGGCCAACGTCCTGACTTTC
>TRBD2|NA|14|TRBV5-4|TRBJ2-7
CASSFGGRLSEQYF
TGTGCCAGCAGCTTCGGCGGGAGATTATCCGAGCAGTACTTC
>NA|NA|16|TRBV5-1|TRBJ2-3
CASSLQVQGPTDTQYF
TGCGCCAGCAGCTTGCAAGTTCAGGGTCCCACAGATACGCAGTATTTT
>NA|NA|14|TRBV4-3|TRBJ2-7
CASSQEVGVYEQYF
TGCGCCAGCAGCCAAGAGGTGGGAGTTTACGAGCAGTACTTC
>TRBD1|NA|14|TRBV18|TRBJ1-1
CASSPNSGGSEAFF
TGTGCCAGCTCACCCAACTCAGGGGGTAGTGAAGCTTTCTTT
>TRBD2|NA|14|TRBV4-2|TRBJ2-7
CASSHSGSPYEQYF
TGTGCCAGCAGCCATAGCGGGTCTCCCTACGAGCAGTACTTC
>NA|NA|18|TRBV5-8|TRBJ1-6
CASSSFPGSSSYNSPLHF
TGTGCCAGCAGCAGCTTCCCCGGGTCTAGCTCCTATAATTCACCCCTCCACTTT
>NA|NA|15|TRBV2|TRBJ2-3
CAGSPTRPSTDTQYF
TGTGCCGGATCCCCCACTAGACCTAGCACAGATACGCAGTATTTT
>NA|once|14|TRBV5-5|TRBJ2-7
CASSWLRGDYEQYF
TGTGCCAGCAGCTGGCTTCGTGGTGACTACGAGCAGTACTTC